These 10 T cell receptor beta chains share one sample of origin, sequenced in a study of shared T cell receptors in the human thymus. Here immunoSEQ multiplex PCR was the method, and the copy in TCRdb shows in-frame clones only, minus some. The sample lists hundreds of thousands of clones, approximately 83% occurring once. These data were likewise used in another study, on human thymus T cells.

The source material was thymocytes. The receptors were gathered from a girl under three years old with a congenital heart defect.

V gene TRBV2 combines with J gene TRBJ1-3; no definite D call. Germline V gives CDR1 SNHLY, CDR2 FYNNEI. Deletions cut 3 bases from V and 2 bases from J, with 17 bases between. The CDR3 covers 17 residues. CDR3 sequence: CASSDGGKLVPGNTIYF. CDR3 nucleotides: TGTGCCAGCAGTGATGGAGGGAAACTAGTCCCTGGAAACACCATATATTTT.

The rearrangement uses TRBV6-6 and TRBJ2-1; no definite D call. V was pared by 1 base and J by 6 bases, with 16 bases between. Germline V gives CDR1 MNHNY, CDR2 SVGAGI (reference sequence). CDR3 length equals 16 residues. DNA of the CDR3: TGTGCCAGCAGTTACTGTTGGCTAGAAGACTTCAATGAGCAGTTCTTC. Amino acids: CASSYCWLEDFNEQFF.

The rearrangement joins TRBV6-5 to TRBJ2-1; 7 bases are shared with TRBD1. In germline, CDR1 is MNHEY, CDR2 SVGAGI. J gave up 9 bases and V 8 bases, and 4 bases lay outside the gene matches. CDR3 size: 11 residues. In DNA form, the CDR3 reads TGTGCCAGCCAATGGGACAGTGAGCAGTTCTTC. This sequence encodes CASQWDSEQFF.

This chain joins TRBV6-1 and TRBJ1-5; the D gene is possibly TRBD1 (6 bases). V lost 4 bases and J 11 bases, leaving 18 bases between the germline ends. The CDR3 sequence is 14 residues long. The germline V gene encodes CDR1 MNHNS and CDR2 SASEGT. This CDR3 reads CASSALPQGSSQHF. CDR3 coding DNA: TGTGCCAGCAGTGCCTTACCACAGGGTTCGTCCCAGCATTTT.

V gene TRBV7-2 combines with J gene TRBJ1-2; TRBD1 matches 10 bases. V gave up 7 bases and J gave up 7 bases; unmatched junction bases: 9. The CDR3 has 14 residues. Germline V gene data show CDR1 as SGHTA and CDR2 as FQGNSA. For the CDR3, the DNA is TGTGCCAGCACCCGACAGGGGGCGCCCACTGGCTACACCTTC. Encoded protein: CASTRQGAPTGYTF.

This clone occurred a few times. The genes are TRBV7-9 and TRBJ1-1; TRBD1 matches 8 bases. CDR1 is SEHNR and CDR2 is FQNEAQ in the germline V gene (reference sequence). The CDR3 contains 17 residues. Losses at the gene ends were 5 bases for V and 3 bases for J; bases not matched to a gene: 14. The CDR3: CASSRFPSTGEDTEAFF. DNA of the CDR3: TGTGCCAGCAGCCGTTTCCCCTCGACAGGGGAGGACACTGAAGCTTTCTTT.

This chain connects TRBV5-1 to TRBJ2-1, with D unresolved. V was cut by 3 bases and J by 7 bases, with 14 bases left in between. The CDR3 loop spans 14 amino acids. In germline, CDR1 is SGHRS, CDR2 YFSETQ. This chain's CDR3 is CASSSLPDLNEQFF. CDR3 nucleotides: TGCGCCAGCAGCTCGCTTCCCGACTTAAATGAGCAGTTCTTC.

The chain joins TRBV19 to TRBJ2-2, with D tentatively TRBD1 (7 bases). Trimming pared 5 bases from V and 0 bases from J, leaving 16 bases between. The germline V gene encodes CDR1 LNHDA and CDR2 SQIVND (reference sequence). The CDR3 is 17 residues long. Written as DNA, the CDR3 is TGTGCCAGTAGTCTCAGGGGGGAACCACCGAACACCGGGGAGCTGTTTTTT. Its translation: CASSLRGEPPNTGELFF.

The chain combines TRBV9 with TRBJ1-5; 7 bases line up with TRBD1. Trimming cost V 3 bases and J 5 bases; bases outside gene matches: 8. The germline V gene has CDR1 SGDLS and CDR2 YYNGEE. This CDR3 is built from 15 residues. CDR3: CASSEGAGDDQPQHF. The CDR3 coding sequence is TGTGCCAGCAGCGAGGGGGCGGGTGATGATCAGCCCCAGCATTTT.

This chain links TRBV6-6 with TRBJ2-7, with D possibly TRBD1 on 5 matching bases. The V end was cut by 6 bases, the J end by 5 bases, with 11 bases between. The CDR3 is 12 residues long. Germline V gene data show CDR1 as MNHNY and CDR2 as SVGAGI (reference sequence). CDR3 region: CASSPQGHEQYF. CDR3 sequence (DNA): TGTGCCAGCAGCCCGCAGGGCCACGAGCAGTACTTC.